This record looks at one T cell receptor beta chain sequence and its context. The target antigen is unknown. The sample originates from a study of T cells in Graves' hyperthyroidism and ophthalmopathy. Germline-derived CDR1 and CDR2 are SGDLS and YYNGEE. Trimming cost V 0 bases and J 6 bases; bases outside gene matches: 9. This CDR3 comprises 15 residues. Study outcomes and limitations: In the analysis, a 13 V-J model separated ophthalmopathy from stable hyperthyroidism. Ophthalmopathy onset followed model prediction by a median around 6.9 months.

Patients were excluded for uncontrolled infection, other autoimmune disease, pregnancy or lactation. The diagnoses drew upon clinical symptoms, serum thyroxine and TRAb, thyroid ultrasound and orbital computed tomography. Amplification of TCR beta CDR3 regions used RNA as the template. HTBI primers were the set used in a first-round RT-PCR of the TCR CDR3. Using its own MiXCR run on the multiplex PCR reads, TCRdb lists one record per CDR3 protein. The sample has roughly 500,000 distinct CDR3 sequences, about 46% seen once. This clonotype originated in an adult woman with Graves' disease, either hyperthyroidism or ophthalmopathy (not recorded which). This chain uses TRBV9 with TRBJ2-7; 7 bases fit TRBD2. Input material: peripheral blood or thyroid tissue (not recorded which). CDR3 amino acids: CASSVAFGRPCEQYF. Written as DNA, the CDR3 is TGTGCCAGCAGCGTAGCATTCGGGAGGCCCTGCGAGCAGTACTTC. The complete variable domain, with remaining parts taken from reference TRBV9 and TRBJ2-7, reads DSGVTQTPKHLITATGQRVTLRCSPRSGDLSVYWYQQSLDQGLQFLIQYYNGEERAKGNILERFSAQQFPDLHSELNLSSLELGDSALYFCASSVAFGRPCEQYFGPGTRLTVT.